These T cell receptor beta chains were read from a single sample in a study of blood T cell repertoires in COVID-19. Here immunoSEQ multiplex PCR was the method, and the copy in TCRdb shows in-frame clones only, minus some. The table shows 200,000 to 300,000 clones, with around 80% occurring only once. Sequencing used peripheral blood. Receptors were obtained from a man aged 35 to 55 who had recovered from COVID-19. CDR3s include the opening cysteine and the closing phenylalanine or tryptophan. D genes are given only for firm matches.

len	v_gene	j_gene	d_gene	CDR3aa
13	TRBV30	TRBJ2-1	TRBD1	CAWDRGTYNEQFF
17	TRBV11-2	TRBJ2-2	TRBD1	CASSSGTGARGTGELFF
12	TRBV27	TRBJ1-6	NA	CASSPLQGALHF
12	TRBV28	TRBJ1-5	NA	CASSYLSEPQHF
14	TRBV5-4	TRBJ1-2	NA	CASSLAGANYGYTF
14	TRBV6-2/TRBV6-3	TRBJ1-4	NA	CASSYYRPSEKLFF
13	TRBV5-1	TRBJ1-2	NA	CASSSGRAYGYTF
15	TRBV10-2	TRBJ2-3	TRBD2	CASIGRGYNSDTQYF
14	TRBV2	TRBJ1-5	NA	CASTRQSNNQPQHF
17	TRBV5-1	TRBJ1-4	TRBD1	CASSLIPLTGQLEKLFF
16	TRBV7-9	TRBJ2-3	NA	CASSLQGQGGGDTQYF
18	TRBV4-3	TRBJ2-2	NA	CASSQEQRRQLNTGELFF
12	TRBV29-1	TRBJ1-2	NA	CSARGPSGGYTF
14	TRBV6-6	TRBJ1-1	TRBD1	CASSLSQGATEAFF
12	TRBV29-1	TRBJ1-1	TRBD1	CSVFDRGTEAFF
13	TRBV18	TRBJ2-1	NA	CASSLGWMGEQFF
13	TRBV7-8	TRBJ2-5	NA	CASSLVPVETQYF
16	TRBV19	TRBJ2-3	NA	CASNPAGLGNTDTQYF
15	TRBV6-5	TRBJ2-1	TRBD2	CASRPSGDSYNEQFF
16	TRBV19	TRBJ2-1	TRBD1	CASSRDRVRLNNEQFF
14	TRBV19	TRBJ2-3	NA	CASSSRTSTDTQYF
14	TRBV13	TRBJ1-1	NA	CASSQRTAGDEAFF
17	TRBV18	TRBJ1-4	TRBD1	CASSGQTGSTTNEKLFF
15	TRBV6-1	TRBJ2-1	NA	CASSERGIVNNEQFF
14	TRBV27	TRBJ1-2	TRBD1	CASSSTGRDYGYTF
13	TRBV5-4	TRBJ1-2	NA	CASSLSTRYGYTF
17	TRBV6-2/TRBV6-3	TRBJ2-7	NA	CASSRGFSALTTYEQYF
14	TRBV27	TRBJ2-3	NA	CASPREKSTDTQYF
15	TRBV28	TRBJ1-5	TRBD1	CASSFGTGTSQPQHF
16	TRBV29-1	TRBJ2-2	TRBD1	CSAVGTAIPNTGELFF
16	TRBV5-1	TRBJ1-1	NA	CASSLGRVGVNTEAFF
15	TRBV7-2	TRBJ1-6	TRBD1	CASSLDRTGDSPLHF
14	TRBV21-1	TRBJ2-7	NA	CASSPRNYMREQYF
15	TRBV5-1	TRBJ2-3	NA	CASSLHSRSTDTQYF
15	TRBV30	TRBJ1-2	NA	CAWSVRRSTNYGYTF
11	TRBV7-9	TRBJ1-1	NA	CASSAQPEAFF
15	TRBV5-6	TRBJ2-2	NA	CASSFLRGSTGELFF
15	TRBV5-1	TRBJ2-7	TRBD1	CASSLEPGQTYEQYF
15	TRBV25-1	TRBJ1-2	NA	CASSTGSTAEYGYTF
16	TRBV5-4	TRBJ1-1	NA	CASSPTGNIMNTEAFF
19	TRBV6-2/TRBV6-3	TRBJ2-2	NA	CASSYGWHTTFANTGELFF
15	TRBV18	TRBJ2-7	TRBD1	CASSPRTGGSYEQYF
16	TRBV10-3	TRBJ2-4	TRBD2	CAISESKAGGKNIQYF
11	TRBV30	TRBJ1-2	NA	CAWGAPRGYTF
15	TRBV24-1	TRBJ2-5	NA	CATSDSLDTKETQYF
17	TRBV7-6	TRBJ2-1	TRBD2	CASSMGLAGSSYNEQFF
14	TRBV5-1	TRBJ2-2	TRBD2	CASSYTAGAGELFF
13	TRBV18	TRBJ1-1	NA	CASSPSVGGEAFF
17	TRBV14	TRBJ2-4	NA	CASSQNTGSLAKNIQYF
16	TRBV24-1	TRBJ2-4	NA	CATCNPRSLAKNIQYF
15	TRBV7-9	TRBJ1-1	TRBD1	CASSSYRGHATEAFF
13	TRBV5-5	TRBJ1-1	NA	CASSRDRRMQAFF
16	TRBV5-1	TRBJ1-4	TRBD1	CASSIATGTGLEKLFF
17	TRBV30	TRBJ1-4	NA	CAWSVSISRENNEKLFF